This TCR beta chain is from a study of T-cell memory formation after mild COVID-19. Study-wide results and limits: There were some responding clones in pre-infection memory, which suggested that cross-reactive memory had joined. SARS-CoV-2 specificity of second-wave clones peaking day 37 was unconfirmed.

With respect to this clonotype: The antigen is not known.

TCRdb reprocessed the 5' RACE reads with MiXCR, giving one entry per CDR3 protein. In the table there are a few hundred thousand distinct CDR3 sequences, around a quarter of which are singletons. The CDR3 has 12 amino acids. Looked up from germline, CDR1 is LGHDT and CDR2 is YNNKEL (reference sequence). V shed 2 bases and J shed 7 bases, with 8 bases lying between them. The specimen was PBMCs or a T cell subset sorted from them (not recorded which). This TCR came from an adult woman who had mild COVID-19 (a few samples of this study predate the infection). Cell type and time point are not known. The chain uses TRBV3-1 and TRBJ1-1; no definite D call. The CDR3 reads CASSQMGIEAFF. The CDR3 coding sequence is TGTGCCAGCAGCCAAATGGGGATTGAAGCTTTCTTT. The full variable domain, in which reference TRBV3-1 and TRBJ1-1 provide the parts outside the CDR3, is DTAVSQTPKYLVTQMGNDKSIKCEQNLGHDTMYWYKQDSKKFLKIMFSYNNKELIINETVPNRFSPKSPDKAHLNLHINSLELGDSAVYFCASSQMGIEAFFGQGTRLTVV.